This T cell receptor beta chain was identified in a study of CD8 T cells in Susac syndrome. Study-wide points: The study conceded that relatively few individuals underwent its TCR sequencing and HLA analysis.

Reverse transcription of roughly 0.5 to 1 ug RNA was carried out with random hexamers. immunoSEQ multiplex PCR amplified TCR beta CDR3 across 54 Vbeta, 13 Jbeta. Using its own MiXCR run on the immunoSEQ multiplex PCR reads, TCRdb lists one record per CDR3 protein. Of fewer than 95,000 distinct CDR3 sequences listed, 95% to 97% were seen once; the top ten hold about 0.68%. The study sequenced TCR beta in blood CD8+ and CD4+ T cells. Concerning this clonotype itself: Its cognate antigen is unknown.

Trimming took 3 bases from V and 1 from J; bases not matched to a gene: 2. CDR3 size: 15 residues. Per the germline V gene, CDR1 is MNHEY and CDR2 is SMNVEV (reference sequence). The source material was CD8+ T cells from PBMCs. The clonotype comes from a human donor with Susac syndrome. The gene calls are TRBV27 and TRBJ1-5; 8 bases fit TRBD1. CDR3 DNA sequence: TGTGCCAGCAGTTTGACAGGGGTCAGCAATCAGCCCCAGCATTTT. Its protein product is CASSLTGVSNQPQHF.